This T cell receptor beta chain was captured by sequencing in a study of blood T cell repertoires in COVID-19 (TCRdb year 2020). At the level of the whole study: Samples covering the acute and convalescent phases of COVID-19 were provided by collaborators in the United States, Italy and Spain. The repertoires were released in a freely available public database meant as a resource for research on the immune response to SARS-CoV-2. Where available, HLA class I and class II types were obtained from metadata supplied by the sample provider rather than from assay-based typing. The prospective study material was composed of cDNA or gDNA derived from T cells, B-cell-depleted T cells, or PBMCs. The samples were drawn from two sources: the first 160 participants of the ongoing ImmuneRACE study, and 1,000 to 1,500 subjects contributed by 6 global collaborators. The sample metadata nearly always contained a de-identified subject ID, COVID-19 status, age in years and sex. Subjects who had been exposed to COVID-19, were actively infected with it, or had recovered from it provided the deeply sampled blood TCRbeta repertoires that made up the dataset. What the work shows at the level of the full study, not this receptor alone: The quantity of clinical and demographic metadata differed by source and by participant and was supplied without curation.

Regarding this clone: What antigen it recognizes has not been identified. There are no base qualities to consult, and no much larger clone falls within one base.

The germline V gene gives CDR1 as MDHEN and CDR2 as SYDVKM. From cysteine to phenylalanine, the CDR3 is 15 amino acids long. Kept here is only the CDR3 DNA, which spans 45 bases and is read in frame from base 1. Cut back by 3 bases and 4 bases, the V and J ends lie 13 bases apart. Collaborating institutions collected whole blood in K2EDTA tubes following their own protocols. For TCRbeta analysis, collaborators shipped samples as frozen whole blood, isolated PBMCs, or DNA extracted from either of those sample types. TCRbeta CDR3 regions were amplified from genomic DNA by means of the immunoSEQ Assay, a bias-controlled multiplex PCR. For the original study's pipeline: Nucleated cell counts per sample were estimated from amplification of reference gene primers within the assay. To quantify the absolute abundance of each unique TCRbeta CDR3 rearrangement, sequence reads were collapsed and filtered. For each sample, productive Simpson clonality was calculated by taking the square root of Simpson's diversity index across productive rearrangements. TCRdb provides this immuneACCESS table in a form limited to in-frame rearrangements. Some clones are lacking; in checked studies, under half of them reflect an unresolved V gene, and why the rest are absent is not known. Clonal size and the V and J genes are those of that table, whereas D and trimming came from the DNA. For this sample there are under 200,000 clones; around four fifths appear just once. The ten biggest clones cover over 5% of the sample.

The sequence derives from a woman in her 30s with acute or convalescent COVID-19. What was sequenced was peripheral blood. The chain is assembled from TRBV28 and TRBJ1-5, with the D gene too uncertain to name. The nucleotides are TGTGCCAGCAGTTTCAATTCTGGGGAGAATCAGCCCCAGCATTTT. The encoded protein is CASSFNSGENQPQHF.